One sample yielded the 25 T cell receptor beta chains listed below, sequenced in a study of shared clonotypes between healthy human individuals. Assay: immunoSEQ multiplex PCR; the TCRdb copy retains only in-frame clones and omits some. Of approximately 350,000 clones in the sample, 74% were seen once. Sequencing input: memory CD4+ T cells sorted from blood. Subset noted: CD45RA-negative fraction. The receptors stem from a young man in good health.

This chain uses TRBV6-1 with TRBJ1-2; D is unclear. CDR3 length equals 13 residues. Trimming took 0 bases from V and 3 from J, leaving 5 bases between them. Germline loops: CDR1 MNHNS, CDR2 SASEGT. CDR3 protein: CASSEADYYGYTF. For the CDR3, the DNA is TGTGCCAGCAGTGAAGCAGACTACTATGGCTACACCTTC.

CDR3 protein: CASHEGAGNQPQHF. The CDR3 region has the DNA TGTGCCAGCCATGAGGGGGCCGGGAATCAGCCCCAGCATTTT. J is TRBJ1-5 and V is TRBV6-1; 7 bases are shared with TRBD1. Germline V gene lookup returns CDR1 MNHNS and CDR2 SASEGT. The CDR3 has 14 residues. J gave up 4 bases and V 8 bases, and 8 bases lay outside the gene matches.

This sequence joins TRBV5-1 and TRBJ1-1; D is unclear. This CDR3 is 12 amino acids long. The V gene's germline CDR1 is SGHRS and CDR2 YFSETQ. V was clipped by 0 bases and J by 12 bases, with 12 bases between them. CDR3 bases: TGCGCCAGCAGCTTGGCCGGCGAGGAATCTTTCTTT. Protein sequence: CASSLAGEESFF.

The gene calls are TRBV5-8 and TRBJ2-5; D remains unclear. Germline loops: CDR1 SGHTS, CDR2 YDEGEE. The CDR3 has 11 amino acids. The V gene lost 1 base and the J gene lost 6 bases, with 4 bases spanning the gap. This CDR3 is CASSLSKTQYF. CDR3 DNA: TGTGCCAGCAGCTTGTCAAAGACCCAGTACTTC. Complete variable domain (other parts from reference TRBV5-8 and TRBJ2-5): EAGVTQSPTHLIKTRGQQATLRCSPISGHTSVYWYQQALGLGLQFLLWYDEGEERNRGNFPPRFSGRQFPNYSSELNVNALELEDSALYLCASSLSKTQYFGPGTRLLVL.

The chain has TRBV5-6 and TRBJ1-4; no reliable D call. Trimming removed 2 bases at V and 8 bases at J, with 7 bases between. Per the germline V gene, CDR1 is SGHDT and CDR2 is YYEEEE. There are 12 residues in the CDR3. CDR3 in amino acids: CASSFAREKLFF. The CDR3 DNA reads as TGTGCCAGCAGCTTCGCCAGGGAAAAACTGTTTTTT.

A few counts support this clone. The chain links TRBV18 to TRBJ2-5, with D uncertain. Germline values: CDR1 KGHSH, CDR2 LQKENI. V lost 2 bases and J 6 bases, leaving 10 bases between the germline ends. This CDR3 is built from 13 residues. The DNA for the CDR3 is TGTGCCAGCTCACCAGGACGTTGGCAGACCCAGTACTTC. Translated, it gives CASSPGRWQTQYF.

The CDR3 bases are TGTGCCGAGGGGGGACTCGGCTCTGGGGCCAACGTCCTGACTTTC. It specifies CAEGGLGSGANVLTF. The V call is TRBV7-2, the J call TRBJ2-6; D is tentatively TRBD1 or TRBD2 (6 bases each). The CDR3 consists of 15 residues. V was clipped by 11 bases and J by 0 bases, with 14 bases between them. In germline, CDR1 is SGHTA, CDR2 FQGNSA.

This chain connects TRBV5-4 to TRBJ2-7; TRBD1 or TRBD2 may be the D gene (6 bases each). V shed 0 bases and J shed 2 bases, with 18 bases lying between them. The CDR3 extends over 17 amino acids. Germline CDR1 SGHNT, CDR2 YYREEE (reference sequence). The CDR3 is CASSLALGAGGAYEQYF. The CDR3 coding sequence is TGTGCCAGCAGCTTGGCCTTGGGGGCCGGGGGCGCCTACGAGCAGTACTTC.

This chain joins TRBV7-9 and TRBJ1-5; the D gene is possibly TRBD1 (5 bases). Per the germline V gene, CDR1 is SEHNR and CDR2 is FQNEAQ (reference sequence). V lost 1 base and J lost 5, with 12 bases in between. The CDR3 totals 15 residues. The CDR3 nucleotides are TGTGCCAGCAGCTTAGAACGGGGCCTACATCAGCCCCAGCATTTT. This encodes CASSLERGLHQPQHF.

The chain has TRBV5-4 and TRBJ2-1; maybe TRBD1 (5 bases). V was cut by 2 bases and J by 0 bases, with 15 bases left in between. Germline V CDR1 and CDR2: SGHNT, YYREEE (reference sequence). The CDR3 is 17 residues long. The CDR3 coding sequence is TGTGCCAGCAGCTTCAAGGGCAGGGCTTACTCCTACAATGAGCAGTTCTTC. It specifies CASSFKGRAYSYNEQFF.

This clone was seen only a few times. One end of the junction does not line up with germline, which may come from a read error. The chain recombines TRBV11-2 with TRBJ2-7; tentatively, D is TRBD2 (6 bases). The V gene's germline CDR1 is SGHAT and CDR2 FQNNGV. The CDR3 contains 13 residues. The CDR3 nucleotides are TGTGCCAGCAGCACCACGACTAGTTCGGTAGACCAATTC. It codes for CASSTTTSSVDQF.

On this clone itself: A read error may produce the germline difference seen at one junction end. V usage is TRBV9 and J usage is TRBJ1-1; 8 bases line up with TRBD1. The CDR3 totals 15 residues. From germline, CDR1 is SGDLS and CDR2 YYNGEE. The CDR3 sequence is CASSVGQGRWTEAFF. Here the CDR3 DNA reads TGTGCCAGCAGTGTAGGACAGGGTCGGTGGACTGAAGCTTTCTTT.

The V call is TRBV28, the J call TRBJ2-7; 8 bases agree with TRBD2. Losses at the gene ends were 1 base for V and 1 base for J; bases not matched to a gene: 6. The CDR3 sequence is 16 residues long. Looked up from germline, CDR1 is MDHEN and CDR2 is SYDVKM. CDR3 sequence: CASSLLAGLKSYEQYF. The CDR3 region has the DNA TGTGCCAGCAGTTTATTAGCGGGGCTGAAATCCTACGAGCAGTACTTC.

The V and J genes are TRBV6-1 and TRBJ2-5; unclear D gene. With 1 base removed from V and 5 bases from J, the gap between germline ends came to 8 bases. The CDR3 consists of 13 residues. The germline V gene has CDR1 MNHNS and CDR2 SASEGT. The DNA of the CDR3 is TGTGCCAGCAGTGAAGGACGGCCGGAGACCCAGTACTTC. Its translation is CASSEGRPETQYF.

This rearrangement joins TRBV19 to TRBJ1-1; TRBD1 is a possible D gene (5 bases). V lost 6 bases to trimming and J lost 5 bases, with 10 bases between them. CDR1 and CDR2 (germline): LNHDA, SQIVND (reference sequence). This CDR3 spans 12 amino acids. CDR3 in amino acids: CASSRDRTEAFF. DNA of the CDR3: TGTGCCAGTAGCAGGGATAGGACTGAAGCTTTCTTT.

DNA for the CDR3: TGTGCCAGCAGTATGAGAAGGGCAGGGGTCACCGGGGAGCTGTTTTTT. Amino acids: CASSMRRAGVTGELFF. The chain combines TRBV27 with TRBJ2-2, with D possibly TRBD1 on 6 matching bases. Trimming took 5 bases from V and 4 from J, leaving 17 bases between them. Germline CDR1 and CDR2: MNHEY and SMNVEV (reference sequence). The length of the CDR3 is 16 residues.

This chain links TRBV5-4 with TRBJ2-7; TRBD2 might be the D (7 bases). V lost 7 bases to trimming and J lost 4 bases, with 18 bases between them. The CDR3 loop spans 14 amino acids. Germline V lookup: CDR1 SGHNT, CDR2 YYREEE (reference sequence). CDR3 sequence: CASARGGVLYEQYF. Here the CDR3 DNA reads TGTGCCAGCGCGAGGGGGGGCGTGTTGTACGAGCAGTACTTC.

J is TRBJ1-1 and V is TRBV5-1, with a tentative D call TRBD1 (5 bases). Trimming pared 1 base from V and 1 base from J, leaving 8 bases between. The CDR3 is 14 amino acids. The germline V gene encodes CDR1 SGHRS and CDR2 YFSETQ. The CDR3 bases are TGCGCCAGCAGCTTGCAGACAGCGAACACTGAAGCTTTCTTT. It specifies CASSLQTANTEAFF.

In nucleotides, the CDR3 is TGTGCCAGCAGCCGTTTGGGGTATAGCAATCAGCCCCAGCATTTT. This translates into CASSRLGYSNQPQHF. The V and J genes are TRBV5-5 and TRBJ1-5; unclear D gene. Germline V lookup: CDR1 SGHKS, CDR2 YYEKEE (reference sequence). The length of the CDR3 is 15 residues. Trimming shortened V by 4 bases and J by 0 bases, and 11 bases separated the two germline ends.

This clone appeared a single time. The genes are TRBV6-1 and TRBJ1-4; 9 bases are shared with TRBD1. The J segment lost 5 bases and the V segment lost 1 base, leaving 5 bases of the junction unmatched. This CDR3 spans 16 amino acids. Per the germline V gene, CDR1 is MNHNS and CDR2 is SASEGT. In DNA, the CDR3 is TGTGCCAGCAGTGAAGGGCCCGGGACAGGGAATGAAAAACTGTTTTTT. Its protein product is CASSEGPGTGNEKLFF.

The CDR3 bases are TGCAGCGTTGAAGGTGGACAGGGGAAAATCCAAGAGACCCAGTACTTC. Translated: CSVEGGQGKIQETQYF. V gene TRBV29-1 combines with J gene TRBJ2-5; 9 nucleotides agree with TRBD1. The CDR3 is 16 amino acids. After removal of 1 base from V and 1 base from J, the junction contained 7 bases not matched to a gene. Per the germline V gene, CDR1 is SQVTM and CDR2 is ANQGSEA.

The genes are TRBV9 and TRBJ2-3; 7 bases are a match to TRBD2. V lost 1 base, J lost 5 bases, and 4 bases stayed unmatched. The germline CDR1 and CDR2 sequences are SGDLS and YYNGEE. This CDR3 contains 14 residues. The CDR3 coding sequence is TGTGCCAGCAGCGTAACTCAGCGGGAAGATACGCAGTATTTT. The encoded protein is CASSVTQREDTQYF.

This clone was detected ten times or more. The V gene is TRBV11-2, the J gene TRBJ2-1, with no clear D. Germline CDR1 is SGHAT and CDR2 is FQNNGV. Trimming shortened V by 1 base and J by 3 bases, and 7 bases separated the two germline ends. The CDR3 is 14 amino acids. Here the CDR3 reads CASSLATYYNEQFF. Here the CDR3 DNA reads TGTGCCAGCAGCTTAGCGACTTACTACAATGAGCAGTTCTTC.

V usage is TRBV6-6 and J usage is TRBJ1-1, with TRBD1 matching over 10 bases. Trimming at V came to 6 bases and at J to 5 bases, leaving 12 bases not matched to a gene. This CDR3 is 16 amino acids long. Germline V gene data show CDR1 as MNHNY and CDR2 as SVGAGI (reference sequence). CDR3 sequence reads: CASSSGQGERGTEAFF. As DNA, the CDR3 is TGTGCCAGCAGCTCCGGACAGGGGGAGAGGGGGACTGAAGCTTTCTTT.

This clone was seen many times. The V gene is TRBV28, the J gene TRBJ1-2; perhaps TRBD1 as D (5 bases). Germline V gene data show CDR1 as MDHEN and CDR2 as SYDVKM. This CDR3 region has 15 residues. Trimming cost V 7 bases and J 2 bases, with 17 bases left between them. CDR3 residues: CASTIGSRGNYGYTF. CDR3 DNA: TGTGCCAGCACCATTGGGTCACGGGGGAACTATGGCTACACCTTC.